This entry features one T cell receptor (beta chain) sequence. The protocol was immunoSEQ multiplex PCR, while the TCRdb copy is restricted to in-frame clones and leaves out a portion. Of almost 250,000 clones detected, about 89% appear once; the ten largest clones hold over 4%. This entry belongs to a study of blood T cell repertoires in COVID-19. Study in general: The United States, Italy and Spain provided the acute and convalescent COVID-19 samples.

Living in about two dozen US areas, the participants were between roughly 18 and 95 years of age. Cohorts were determined from participant-reported clinical history. Donors in Cohort 3 counted as recovered after two negative PCRs, clearance, or symptom resolution. With 2 bases removed from V and 2 bases from J, the gap between germline ends came to 12 bases. This CDR3 region has 15 residues. CDR1 and CDR2 (germline): MDHEN, SYDVKM. Sequenced: PBMCs or T cells enriched from blood (not recorded which). This chain connects TRBV28 to TRBJ2-5; D not resolved. This TCR derives from a woman aged 25 to 45 who had recovered from COVID-19. The CDR3 spells CASSLNQAAQETQYF. In DNA form, the CDR3 reads TGTGCCAGCAGTTTAAATCAGGCCGCTCAAGAGACCCAGTACTTC.